This T cell receptor (beta chain) was retrieved from a study of T cell repertoires in cytomegalovirus infection. Study background: Both CMV infection and a matching HLA type were indicated by public TCR beta signatures. General study findings and limits: HLA-C-restricted CMV-specific TCR beta clonotypes were dominant in the ex vivo response. Totalled public TCR beta family frequency picked out people who carried CMV plus the relevant HLA.

From the reads, TCRdb called clonotypes with MiXCR, one entry per CDR3 protein. The sample includes 200,000 to 250,000 distinct CDR3 sequences, 22% of them seen just once. With regard to this clonotype: Its specificity is not known.

The sample taken for sequencing was CD8+ T cells from PBMCs. The clonotype was recovered from a human donor in good health (CMV status not recorded). Some clones in this sample may be carry-over from other donors' samples.

In nucleotides, the CDR3 is TGTGCCAGTAGTCCAACCACCCGAGGGCCCACTGAAGCTTTCTTT. This codes for CASSPTTRGPTEAFF. The chain links TRBV19 to TRBJ1-1; D is undetermined. CDR1 and CDR2 from the germline V gene are LNHDA and SQIVND (reference sequence). The length of the CDR3 is 15 residues. The V end was cut by 5 bases, the J end by 4 bases, with 17 bases between.